The 17 T cell receptor beta chains presented below share a single source sample, sequenced in a study of cytomegalovirus exposure and HLA in healthy donors (dated by TCRdb to the late 2010s). Library creation used the immunoSEQ multiplex PCR assay. For the multiplex PCR, a mixture combining 60 forward primers for TCR Vbeta segments and 13 reverse primers for TCR Jbeta segments was used. TCRdb took over this immuneACCESS table, retaining in-frame rearrangements with V and J assigned. Such tables are incomplete; in checked studies, under half of the missing clones stem from an unresolved V gene, and the remainder is unexplained. This sample gives 150,000 to 200,000 clones in total; 65% to 85% of them show up just once. Of the sample, roughly 1.7% falls within the top ten clones. The sample comprised PBMCs. The receptor source for this set is a man aged 35-49 years in good health and CMV-seropositive.

The chain joins TRBV19 to TRBJ1-3; TRBD1 aligns across 7 bases. Losses at the gene ends were 10 bases for V and 4 bases for J; bases not matched to a gene: 10. Germline CDR1 reads LNHDA; CDR2 reads SQIVND (reference sequence). The CDR3 is 14 amino acids. The CDR3 region has the DNA TGTGCCACCGGGGACAGAGGAGGAGGAAACACCATATATTTT. Amino acids: CATGDRGGGNTIYF.

This chain uses TRBV5-6 with TRBJ1-3; perhaps TRBD1 as D (6 bases). The germline gives CDR1 SGHDT, CDR2 YYEEEE. V was shortened by 2 bases and J by 9 bases, with 12 bases between the two germline ends. The CDR3 extends over 13 amino acids. The CDR3 coding sequence is TGTGCCAGCAGCTTAGTGGGGGCGTCCACCATATATTTT. Translation gives CASSLVGASTIYF.

The sample holds a few counts of this clone. The chain is built from TRBV6-1 and TRBJ1-5; D might be TRBD1 (6 bases). The CDR3 has 17 residues. Trimming pared 2 bases from V and 6 bases from J, leaving 20 bases between. Germline assignment: CDR1 MNHNS and CDR2 SASEGT. The CDR3: CASSESRGGPGGQPQHF. As DNA, the CDR3 is TGTGCCAGCAGTGAATCTCGAGGGGGACCGGGGGGTCAGCCCCAGCATTTT.

The chain couples TRBV27 to TRBJ2-3; 9 bases fit TRBD1. The germline V gene has CDR1 MNHEY and CDR2 SMNVEV (reference sequence). The CDR3 has 16 residues. Trimming at V came to 5 bases and at J to 4 bases, leaving 10 bases not matched to a gene. The DNA of the CDR3 is TGTGCCAGCAGTCTAACAGGGGGCGCCGTCTCAGATACGCAGTATTTT. Translated: CASSLTGGAVSDTQYF.

This clone was observed a single time. The rearrangement links TRBV2 to TRBJ1-2; tentatively, D is TRBD1 (5 bases). The V end was cut by 2 bases, the J end by 5 bases, with 12 bases between. Germline lookup yields CDR1 SNHLY and CDR2 FYNNEI. This CDR3 has 14 amino acids. CDR3 region: CASSEPRGEYGYTF. The CDR3 DNA is TGTGCCAGCAGTGAACCCCGGGGGGAATATGGCTACACCTTC.

The chain couples TRBV10-3 to TRBJ2-7; D might be TRBD1 (5 bases). Trimming cost V 3 bases and J 5 bases, with 14 bases left between them. Germline values: CDR1 ENHRY, CDR2 SYGVKD. CDR3 length: 14 amino acids. The CDR3 bases are TGTGCCATCAGTGAAGACCACAGGTTCCACGAGCAGTACTTC. Protein sequence: CAISEDHRFHEQYF.

This chain links TRBV2 with TRBJ1-6; TRBD1 matches at 7 bases. J gave up 5 bases and V 4 bases, and 8 bases lay outside the gene matches. This CDR3 spans 16 amino acids. The germline V gene has CDR1 SNHLY and CDR2 FYNNEI. The CDR3 loop is CASSGRTGRDNSPLHF. CDR3 coding DNA: TGTGCCAGCAGTGGCCGGACAGGTCGAGATAATTCACCCCTCCACTTT.

The V gene is TRBV4-2, the J gene TRBJ2-1; no clear D gene. Germline CDR1 LGHNA, CDR2 YNFKEQ. The CDR3 is 16 amino acids. The V end lost 0 bases, the J end lost 0 bases, and 9 bases lay between the germline ends. This chain's CDR3 is CASSQEVAGSYNEQFF. The CDR3 DNA is TGTGCCAGCAGCCAAGAGGTAGCCGGCTCCTACAATGAGCAGTTCTTC.

For this clone: The junction and the germline gene differ at one end; a read error may be behind it. The CDR3 DNA follows: TGTGCCAGCAGTGCTTCCGAGTGGCGACAGGCCTCCTACGAGCAGTACTTT. Its translation is CASSASEWRQASYEQYF. The chain combines TRBV2 with TRBJ2-7; TRBD1 is a possible D gene (6 bases). CDR1 and CDR2 (germline): SNHLY, FYNNEI. The CDR3 extends over 17 amino acids.

The chain couples TRBV29-1 to TRBJ2-6; TRBD1 matches at 8 bases. The V gene's germline CDR1 is SQVTM and CDR2 ANQGSEA. This CDR3 spans 16 amino acids. Trimming removed 7 bases from V and 0 bases from J; junction bases left unmatched: 8. CDR3 residues: CSAGQGLPSGANVLTF. The CDR3 DNA follows: TGCAGCGCAGGACAGGGCCTGCCCTCTGGGGCCAACGTCCTGACTTTC. The whole variable domain, filled in from reference TRBV29-1 and TRBJ2-6, reads SAVISQKPSRDICQRGTSLTIQCQVDSQVTMMFWYRQQPGQSLTLIATANQGSEATYESGFVIDKFPISRPNLTFSTLTVSNMSPEDSSIYLCSAGQGLPSGANVLTFGAGSRLTVL.

The rearrangement links TRBV27 to TRBJ1-4, with 7 bases that match TRBD1. Germline CDR1 is MNHEY and CDR2 is SMNVEV (reference sequence). This CDR3 is 14 amino acids long. V shed 5 bases and J 8 bases; nucleotides not matched to a gene: 8. Here the CDR3 reads CASSLIQGSEKLFF. DNA of the CDR3: TGTGCCAGCAGTCTCATACAGGGGAGCGAAAAACTGTTTTTT. The variable domain in full, completed from reference TRBV27 and TRBJ1-4, reads EAQVTQNPRYLITVTGKKLTVTCSQNMNHEYMSWYRQDPGLGLRQIYYSMNVEVTDKGDVPEGYKVSRKEKRNFPLILESPSPNQTSLYFCASSLIQGSEKLFFGSGTQLSVL.

CDR3 sequence reads: CASSQDRGRGDTEAFF. In nucleotides, the CDR3 is TGTGCCAGCAGCCAAGATCGGGGCAGGGGCGACACTGAAGCTTTCTTT. The chain couples TRBV4-2 to TRBJ1-1; TRBD1 might be the D (6 bases). Trimming removed 0 bases at V and 3 bases at J, with 14 bases between. This CDR3 spans 16 amino acids. Germline CDR1 LGHNA, CDR2 YNFKEQ.

This clone was recorded only once. This chain joins TRBV9 and TRBJ1-1, with 8 bases lining up with TRBD1. The ends lost 0 bases at V and 7 bases at J; junction bases unmatched: 8. The CDR3 spans 15 residues. Germline V gene lookup returns CDR1 SGDLS and CDR2 YYNGEE. As DNA, the CDR3 is TGTGCCAGCAGCGTAGGTCACAGGGGGGTCTTTGAAGCTTTCTTT. It yields the protein CASSVGHRGVFEAFF.

Points on this clone: At one boundary the junction diverges from the germline segment, which might be a read error. The same CDR3 arises from other DNA sequences in this sample as well. The chain is built from TRBV11-2 and TRBJ2-1; 7 bases align to TRBD1. The CDR3 has 13 residues. Per germline, CDR1 SGHAT and CDR2 FQNNGV. In DNA, the CDR3 is TGCGCCAGTAACCCGGGACAGACAAATGAGCAGTTCTTC. It codes for CASNPGQTNEQFF.

This sequence joins TRBV19 and TRBJ1-2, with D possibly matching TRBD1 (6 bases). The V end was cut by 6 bases, the J end by 6 bases, with 17 bases between. Looked up from germline, CDR1 is LNHDA and CDR2 is SQIVND (reference sequence). The CDR3 consists of 14 residues. The chain's CDR3 is CASRTHTGPNGYTF. CDR3 in DNA: TGTGCCAGTAGAACCCATACAGGGCCAAATGGCTACACCTTC.

The DNA of the CDR3 is TGTGCCTGGAGGGACAGGAGGCTCTACGAGCAGTACTTC. Its translation: CAWRDRRLYEQYF. This rearrangement joins TRBV30 to TRBJ2-7; 7 nucleotides agree with TRBD1. Trimming cost V 3 bases and J 3 bases; bases outside gene matches: 5. In germline, CDR1 is GTSNPN, CDR2 SVGIG (reference sequence). The CDR3 spans 13 residues.

The chain uses TRBV19 and TRBJ1-3, with unresolved D. The V gene lost 6 bases and the J gene lost 0 bases, with 9 bases spanning the gap. Germline V gene sequence: CDR1 LNHDA, CDR2 SQIVND (reference sequence). This CDR3 has 14 amino acids. The CDR3 loop is CASSLLVSGNTIYF. CDR3 DNA: TGTGCCAGTAGCCTACTGGTCTCTGGAAACACCATATATTTT.